The 10 T cell receptor beta chains listed next were all sequenced from one sample in a study of Ad26.COV2.S vaccination and SARS-CoV-2 variants. Treatment in this sample: approximately 18 received Ad26.COV2.S at low or high dose, single or two shots; about 5 received placebo; per-sample allocation not given. Specimens were obtained on day 63 following the first vaccine or placebo injection. The method was immunoSEQ multiplex PCR; TCRdb's version includes in-frame clones alone and lacks a portion of them. The table has 300,000 to 400,000 clones, 88% seen once. Sequences were derived from peripheral blood, sampled in a trial of Ad26.COV2.S vaccine versus placebo. Receptors were obtained from a person between 18 and 59 years old who received the Ad26.COV2.S COVID-19 vaccine or a placebo.

Note on this clone: Other DNA sequences in this sample translate to the same CDR3. V gene TRBV7-9 combines with J gene TRBJ2-1; D may be TRBD2 (5 bases). The CDR3 sequence is 13 residues long. From germline, CDR1 is SEHNR and CDR2 FQNEAQ (reference sequence). Between the trimmed V and J ends, which lost 0 bases and 7 bases, there was a span of 7 bases. The CDR3 DNA is TGTGCCAGCAGCTTAGCGGGAGCTAATGAGCAGTTCTTC. Encoded protein: CASSLAGANEQFF.

This clone came up once. The chain uses TRBV6-1 and TRBJ1-5; D is undetermined. The CDR3 is made up of 15 amino acids. Trimming cost V 2 bases and J 6 bases, with 14 bases left between them. Germline loops: CDR1 MNHNS, CDR2 SASEGT. The CDR3 DNA reads TGTGCCAGCAGTGAATTTGCGGGTTCGGGTCAGCCCCAGCATTTT. It is translated as CASSEFAGSGQPQHF.

The chain uses TRBV11-2 and TRBJ2-5, with TRBD1 identical over 9 bases. The junction had 12 bases not matched to a gene; V was cut back by 6 bases and J by 1 base. The CDR3 loop spans 17 amino acids. Germline-derived CDR1 and CDR2 are SGHAT and FQNNGV. CDR3 DNA sequence: TGTGCCAGCAGGACCGGGACAGGGAGAAGGATCCAAGAGACCCAGTACTTC. Protein sequence: CASRTGTGRRIQETQYF.

The chain links TRBV3-1 (or the pseudogene TRBV3-2) to TRBJ1-5; D possibly corresponds to TRBD1 (6 bases). The CDR3 covers 14 residues. Germline V gene sequence: CDR1 LGHDT, CDR2 YNNKEL (reference sequence). Trimming took off 0 bases at V and 11 bases at J, with 14 bases between the two ends. CDR3 loop: CASSQEWDRDTQHF. The CDR3 region has the DNA TGTGCCAGCAGCCAAGAGTGGGACCGGGACACCCAGCATTTT.

V gene TRBV20-1 combines with J gene TRBJ1-5; D gene ambiguous. Trimming cost V 3 bases and J 7 bases, with 10 bases left between them. Germline CDR1 and CDR2: DFQATT and SNEGSKA (reference sequence). The CDR3 is 12 amino acids. Here the CDR3 DNA reads TGCAGTGCTAGTCTTCCCGGGCAGCCCCAGCATTTT. Residues: CSASLPGQPQHF.

The gene calls are TRBV2 and TRBJ2-7; D tentatively fits TRBD1 or TRBD2 (5 bases each). There are 12 residues in the CDR3. V lost 11 bases, J lost 6 bases, and 17 bases lay in between. Germline V gene sequence: CDR1 SNHLY, CDR2 FYNNEI. CDR3 DNA sequence: TGTGCCCGCTATGGGACGGGATTCGAGCAGTACTTC. This sequence encodes CARYGTGFEQYF.

The chain has TRBV9 and TRBJ2-7; TRBD1 agrees at 9 bases. This CDR3 has 16 residues. The germline V gene has CDR1 SGDLS and CDR2 YYNGEE. Trimming cost V 4 bases and J 5 bases; bases outside gene matches: 13. The CDR3 DNA reads TGTGCCAGCAGCTCCCCCGGGACAGGGTGGAGGGACGAGCAGTACTTC. Its protein is CASSSPGTGWRDEQYF.

V usage is TRBV18 and J usage is TRBJ2-2; the match to TRBD1 covers 8 bases. The CDR3 runs to 17 residues. The J segment lost 4 bases and the V segment lost 5 bases, leaving 12 bases of the junction unmatched. CDR1 is KGHSH, CDR2 LQKENI, per germline. The CDR3 region is CASSKNSRGLGTGELFF. CDR3 DNA: TGTGCCAGCTCAAAAAATTCCAGGGGGCTCGGCACCGGGGAGCTGTTTTTT.

The V call is TRBV7-2, the J call TRBJ1-6; no clear D. Trimming removed 5 bases at V and 9 bases at J, with 14 bases between. Germline V gene sequence: CDR1 SGHTA, CDR2 FQGNSA. The CDR3 extends over 14 amino acids. In DNA form, the CDR3 reads TGTGCCAGCAGCCAAGGCCCGGCCCCTTCACCCCTCCACTTT. This gives the protein CASSQGPAPSPLHF.

The J gene is TRBJ2-7, the V gene TRBV4-1; 10 bases are a match to TRBD2. The CDR3 has 17 residues. Trimming removed 1 base from V and 4 bases from J; junction bases left unmatched: 10. CDR1 and CDR2 from the germline V gene are MGHRA and YSYEKL. The CDR3 spells CASSQGRLAGVKYEQYF. CDR3 DNA: TGCGCCAGCAGCCAAGGGCGGCTAGCGGGAGTAAAATACGAGCAGTACTTC.